The rows below give T cell receptor beta chains drawn from one sample of a study of human T cells and chemical hapten exposure. A single record per CDR3 protein comes from TCRdb applying MiXCR to the RACE reads. This sample yields approximately 34,000 distinct CDR3 sequences, of which around 6.4% are seen a single time; about a tenth belongs to the top ten. Sequences were derived from whole blood, sampled in connection with sensitization to the hapten diphenylcyclopropenone (DPC). These TCRs come from a woman aged 25 to 45 with alopecia areata. Some clones in this sample may be carry-over from other donors' samples. The CDR3 runs from the conserved cysteine through the conserved F or W. D genes are given only for firm matches. Size is stated for part of the rows, as once, few or many counts, or as a class when the clone is expanded.

J: TRBJ2-7; length: 13; size: many; V: TRBV11-1; D: -; DNA: TGTGCCAGCAGTATGCCACTCACCCACGAGCAGTACTTC; CDR3: CASSMPLTHEQYF
J: TRBJ2-3; length: 15; size: few; V: TRBV29-1; D: TRBD1; DNA: TGCAGCGTCAGAACAGGGGGGTCGGGCACAGATACGCAGTATTTT; CDR3: CSVRTGGSGTDTQYF
J: TRBJ2-5; length: 17; size: few; V: TRBV7-2; D: TRBD2; DNA: TGTGCCAGCAGCCGGACTAGCGGGGGGTCGTACCAAGAGACCCAGTACTTC; CDR3: CASSRTSGGSYQETQYF
J: TRBJ1-5; length: 16; size: many; V: TRBV6-6; D: -; DNA: TGTGCCAGCAGTGAAACGGCCCGATCGGGCAATCAGCCCCAGCATTTT; CDR3: CASSETARSGNQPQHF
J: TRBJ1-2; length: 12; size: -; V: TRBV28; D: -; DNA: TGTGCCAGCAGCGGACCCAGGCATGGCTACACCTTC; CDR3: CASSGPRHGYTF
J: TRBJ2-3; length: 13; size: -; V: TRBV2; D: TRBD2; DNA: TGTGCCAGCAGTCGGGACTACCGAGATACGCAGTATTTT; CDR3: CASSRDYRDTQYF
J: TRBJ1-2; length: 18; size: -; V: TRBV4-2; D: -; DNA: TGTGCCAGCAGCCGAAACCAATGGGGGAGCGGGTCAGTGGGCGGCTACACCTTC; CDR3: CASSRNQWGSGSVGGYTF
J: TRBJ2-6; length: 14; size: -; V: TRBV11-2; D: -; DNA: TGTGCCAGCAGCCTACCTGCTGGGGCCAACGTCCTGACTTTC; CDR3: CASSLPAGANVLTF
J: TRBJ2-1; length: 17; size: many; V: TRBV4-2; D: -; DNA: TGTGCCAGCAGCCGCCGCGGGGCGGGCCTCTCCTACAATGAGCAGTTCTTC; CDR3: CASSRRGAGLSYNEQFF
J: TRBJ1-1; length: 15; size: many; V: TRBV12-3/TRBV12-4; D: TRBD1; DNA: TGTGCCAGCAGTTCCCGGTCAGGGGGTTCTGGTGAAGCTTTCTTT; CDR3: CASSSRSGGSGEAFF
J: TRBJ1-6; length: 14; size: -; V: TRBV5-1; D: -; DNA: TGCGCCAGCATTCAAGCCCGGGATAATTCACCCCTCCACTTT; CDR3: CASIQARDNSPLHF
J: TRBJ2-1; length: 18; size: -; V: TRBV13; D: TRBD2; DNA: TGTGCCAGCAGCCTACACAATGCGGGGGAGAGCTCCTACAATGAGCAGTTCTTC; CDR3: CASSLHNAGESSYNEQFF
J: TRBJ2-3; length: 16; size: many; V: TRBV4-3; D: TRBD2; DNA: TGCGCCAGCAGCCTCCTGACTAGCGGGGAGACAGATACGCAGTATTTT; CDR3: CASSLLTSGETDTQYF
J: TRBJ1-5; length: 15; size: -; V: TRBV4-3; D: -; DNA: TGCGCCAGCAGCCAAGACAAAGGTACAAATCAGCCCCAGCATTTT; CDR3: CASSQDKGTNQPQHF
J: TRBJ2-3; length: 16; size: few; V: TRBV20-1; D: TRBD2; DNA: TGCAGTGCTAACCGTGCAGCGGGGGCCCGCACAGATACGCAGTATTTT; CDR3: CSANRAAGARTDTQYF
J: TRBJ2-2; length: 15; size: -; V: TRBV5-4; D: TRBD2; DNA: TGTGCCAGCAGTTCCAGCGGGGGGTCCCCCGGGGAGCTGTTTTTT; CDR3: CASSSSGGSPGELFF
J: TRBJ2-3; length: 12; size: many; V: TRBV29-1; D: -; DNA: TGCAGCGTTGTCCAGGGGCCAGATACGCAGTATTTT; CDR3: CSVVQGPDTQYF
J: TRBJ1-2; length: 12; size: -; V: TRBV12-3/TRBV12-4; D: -; DNA: TGTGCCAGCAGCTCCAGACTCTATGGCTACACCTTC; CDR3: CASSSRLYGYTF
J: TRBJ1-4; length: 12; size: many; V: TRBV29-1; D: -; DNA: TGCAGCGTCGCCGGGGGAGACGAAAAACTGTTTTTT; CDR3: CSVAGGDEKLFF
J: TRBJ1-1; length: 11; size: many; V: TRBV7-9; D: TRBD1; DNA: TGTGCCAGCAGCTGGGACAGACTAGCTTTCTTT; CDR3: CASSWDRLAFF
J: TRBJ1-1; length: 15; size: -; V: TRBV11-2; D: -; DNA: TGTGCCAGCAGCTTAGCGCGGGGAGGTGGGACTGAAGCTTTCTTT; CDR3: CASSLARGGGTEAFF
J: TRBJ1-3; length: 17; size: -; V: TRBV11-2; D: -; DNA: TGTGCCAGCAGCTTAGATCCTAGCATCCCCTCTGGAAACACCGTATATTTT; CDR3: CASSLDPSIPSGNTVYF
J: TRBJ2-5; length: 14; size: -; V: TRBV30; D: -; DNA: TGTGCCTGGAGTCCCATCGGCAGGCGGGAGACCCAGTACTTC; CDR3: CAWSPIGRRETQYF
J: TRBJ1-5; length: 15; size: -; V: TRBV28; D: TRBD1; DNA: TGTGCCAGCAGACCAGCCGACAGGGTTAATCAGCCCCAGCATTTT; CDR3: CASRPADRVNQPQHF
J: TRBJ2-6; length: 16; size: many; V: TRBV7-2; D: -; DNA: TGTGCCAGCAGCTTAGTCAGATTCTCTGGGGCCAACGTCCTGACTTTC; CDR3: CASSLVRFSGANVLTF
J: TRBJ2-7; length: 13; size: few; V: TRBV4-3; D: -; DNA: TGCGCCAGCAGCCCCCACAGGGACTACGAGCAGTACTTC; CDR3: CASSPHRDYEQYF
J: TRBJ2-3; length: 13; size: many; V: TRBV12-3/TRBV12-4; D: -; DNA: TGTGCCAGCAGTTTCGGCAGCACAGATACGCAGTATTTT; CDR3: CASSFGSTDTQYF
J: TRBJ1-5; length: 15; size: -; V: TRBV7-2; D: -; DNA: TGTGCCAGCAGCTCACAATCTTATAGCAATCAGCCCCAGCATTTT; CDR3: CASSSQSYSNQPQHF
J: TRBJ2-1; length: 15; size: -; V: TRBV4-2; D: TRBD2; DNA: TGTGCCAGCAGCCGCGGGACTAGCGAGAAGGGTGAGCAGTTCTTC; CDR3: CASSRGTSEKGEQFF
J: TRBJ1-6; length: 15; size: many; V: TRBV12-3/TRBV12-4; D: TRBD1; DNA: TGTGCCAGCAGTCCAGGGACAGGGTTTCGGTCACCCCTCCACTTT; CDR3: CASSPGTGFRSPLHF